A selection of T cell receptor beta chains follows, all from one sample in a study of metastatic and nonmetastatic thyroid tumors. TCRdb reanalyzed the PCR reads via MiXCR. The sample records about 33,000 clones, approximately 15% being singletons. Sequencing was carried out using blood. The receptor set was obtained from a female donor with papillary thyroid cancer or a benign thyroid nodule (not recorded which). Some clones in this sample may be carry-over from other donors' samples. The conserved cysteine and the conserved F or W are not part of the CDR3 here. Fields, in order: J gene, V gene, CDR3 protein.

TRBJ1-6 | TRBV9 | ASSVGTEDSPLH
TRBJ2-5 | TRBV4-2 | ASSQDLKGSETQY
TRBJ2-7 | TRBV3-1 | ASSQVRGGDEQY
TRBJ2-7 | TRBV5-4 | ASSREGLGEQY
TRBJ2-7 | TRBV20-1 | SARDDRWGRGGYNEQY
TRBJ1-6 | TRBV12-3/TRBV12-4 | ASRQGQGLDINSPLH
TRBJ2-2 | TRBV3-1 | ASSQQGHNTGELF
TRBJ2-3 | TRBV12-3/TRBV12-4 | TSSAVTRSSNTQY
TRBJ2-1 | TRBV7-9 | ASRSGGYNEQF
TRBJ2-5 | TRBV5-1 | ANYSRSREFKTQY
TRBJ2-3 | TRBV6-1 | ASSDRSRTSSSDTQY
TRBJ2-7 | TRBV27 | ASRQQGAKNEQY
TRBJ2-6 | TRBV28 | ASSSGTSGANVLT
TRBJ1-2 | TRBV28 | ATTSNNYGYT
TRBJ2-5 | TRBV20-1 | SDQTAGGETQY
TRBJ2-2 | TRBV27 | ASGRTGSVAGELF
TRBJ2-5 | TRBV12-3/TRBV12-4 | ASSWGVGQETQY
TRBJ1-2 | TRBV27 | ASSFAGLGGYT
TRBJ1-5 | TRBV6-4 | ASSETGSNQPQH
TRBJ2-3 | TRBV28 | ASSLGRAMTDTQY
TRBJ1-2 | TRBV12-3/TRBV12-4 | ASSESGGLGYT
TRBJ2-7 | TRBV9 | ASSVEGGASYEQY
TRBJ2-5 | TRBV9 | ASSVAGGPQETQY
TRBJ2-1 | TRBV10-3 | AISPDTSSYNEQF
TRBJ2-3 | TRBV6-1 | ASIPLADGWDTLY
TRBJ1-4 | TRBV5-1 | ASSASGTNEKLF